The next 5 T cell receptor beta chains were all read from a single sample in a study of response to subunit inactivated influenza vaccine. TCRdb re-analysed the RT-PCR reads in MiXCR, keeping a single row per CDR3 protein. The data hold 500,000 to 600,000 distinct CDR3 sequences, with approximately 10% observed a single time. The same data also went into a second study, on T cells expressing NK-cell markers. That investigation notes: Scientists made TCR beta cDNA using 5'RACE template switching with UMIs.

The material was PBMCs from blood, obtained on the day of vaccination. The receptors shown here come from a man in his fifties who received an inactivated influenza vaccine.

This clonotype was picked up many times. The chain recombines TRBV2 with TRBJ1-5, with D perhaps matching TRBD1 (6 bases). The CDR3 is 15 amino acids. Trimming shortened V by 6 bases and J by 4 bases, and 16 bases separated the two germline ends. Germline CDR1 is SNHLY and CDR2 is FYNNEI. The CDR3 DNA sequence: TGTGCCAGCAGAAACAGCGGGACACCAAATCAGCCCCAGCATTTT. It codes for CASRNSGTPNQPQHF. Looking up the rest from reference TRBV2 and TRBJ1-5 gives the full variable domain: EPEVTQTPSHQVTQMGQEVILRCVPISNHLYFYWYRQILGQKVEFLVSFYNNEISEKSEIFDDQFSVERPDGSNFTLKIRSTKLEDSAMYFCASRNSGTPNQPQHFGDGTRLSIL.

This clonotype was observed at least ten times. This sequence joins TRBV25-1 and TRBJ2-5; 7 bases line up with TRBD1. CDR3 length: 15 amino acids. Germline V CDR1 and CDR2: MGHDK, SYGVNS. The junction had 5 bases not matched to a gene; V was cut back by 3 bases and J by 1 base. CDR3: CASSEVTGAQETQYF. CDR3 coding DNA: TGTGCCAGCAGTGAGGTCACAGGGGCCCAAGAGACCCAGTACTTC.

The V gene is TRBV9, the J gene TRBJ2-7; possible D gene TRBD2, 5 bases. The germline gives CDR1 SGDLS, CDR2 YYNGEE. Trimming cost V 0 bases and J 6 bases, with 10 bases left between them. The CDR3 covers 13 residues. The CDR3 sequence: CASSVAPGIEQYF. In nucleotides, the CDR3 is TGTGCCAGCAGCGTAGCACCGGGGATCGAGCAGTACTTC. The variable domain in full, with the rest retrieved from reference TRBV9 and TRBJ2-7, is DSGVTQTPKHLITATGQRVTLRCSPRSGDLSVYWYQQSLDQGLQFLIQYYNGEERAKGNILERFSAQQFPDLHSELNLSSLELGDSALYFCASSVAPGIEQYFGPGTRLTVT.

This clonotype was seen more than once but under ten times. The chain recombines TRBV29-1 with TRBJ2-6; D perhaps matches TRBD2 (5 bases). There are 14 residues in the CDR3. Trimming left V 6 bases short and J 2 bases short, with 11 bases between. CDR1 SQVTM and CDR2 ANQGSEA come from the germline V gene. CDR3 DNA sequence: TGCAGCGTCCTAGACGGGGCTGGGGCCAACGTCCTGACTTTC. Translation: CSVLDGAGANVLTF.

CDR3 nucleotides: TGTGCCAGCAGTGGCGGGATACCCTATAATTCACCCCTCCACTTT. As protein: CASSGGIPYNSPLHF. The V and J genes are TRBV6-1 and TRBJ1-6, with unresolved D. The V end was cut by 4 bases, the J end by 2 bases, with 9 bases between. This CDR3 region has 15 residues. CDR1 MNHNS and CDR2 SASEGT come from the germline V gene.